This entry lists 8 T cell receptor beta chains sequenced from one sample in a study of blood T cell repertoires in COVID-19. Some clones are missing from TCRdb's copy, which holds only in-frame ones; the method was immunoSEQ multiplex PCR. The table includes about 220,000 clones, around 81% detected once. The specimen was peripheral blood. These receptors were taken from a human donor in a cohort sampled during active COVID-19.

There are a few counts of this clone. V gene TRBV28 combines with J gene TRBJ1-3, with 7 bases matching TRBD1. Germline trimming cut 3 bases from V and 0 bases from J; bases unmatched to any gene: 8. Germline V gene sequence: CDR1 MDHEN, CDR2 SYDVKM. The CDR3 has 17 residues. Here the CDR3 reads CASSLGQTLISGNTIYF. CDR3 sequence (DNA): TGTGCCAGCAGTTTGGGACAGACCCTGATCTCTGGAAACACCATATATTTT.

The chain couples TRBV9 to TRBJ2-7, with D possibly being TRBD1 (7 bases). The CDR3 has 13 amino acids. CDR1 and CDR2 from the germline V gene are SGDLS and YYNGEE. Deletions cut 0 bases from V and 6 bases from J, with 10 bases between. The CDR3 nucleotides are TGTGCCAGCAGCGTAGATCAGGGGGGCGAGCAGTACTTC. Translating gives CASSVDQGGEQYF. Drawing the rest from reference TRBV9 and TRBJ2-7, the complete variable domain is DSGVTQTPKHLITATGQRVTLRCSPRSGDLSVYWYQQSLDQGLQFLIQYYNGEERAKGNILERFSAQQFPDLHSELNLSSLELGDSALYFCASSVDQGGEQYFGPGTRLTVT.

A remark on this clone: This sample includes further DNA sequences coding for the same CDR3. The V and J genes are TRBV11-2 and TRBJ2-7; 9 nucleotides agree with TRBD1. With V trimmed by 3 bases and J by 3 bases, 0 bases remained unmatched. The CDR3 has 13 amino acids. Germline-derived CDR1 and CDR2 are SGHAT and FQNNGV. CDR3 residues: CASSLDRGYEQYF. In DNA form, the CDR3 reads TGTGCCAGCAGCTTGGACAGGGGCTACGAGCAGTACTTC.

This chain joins TRBV7-3 and TRBJ1-1, with 11 positions matching TRBD1. With V trimmed by 4 bases and J by 4 bases, 2 bases remained unmatched. There are 14 residues in the CDR3. CDR1 and CDR2 (germline): SGHTA, FQGTGA. In DNA, the CDR3 is TGTGCCAGCAGCTGGGACAGGGGGAGCACTGAAGCTTTCTTT. Translation: CASSWDRGSTEAFF.

The rearrangement uses TRBV5-1 and TRBJ2-1, with TRBD2 matching 10 bases. The V and J ends lost 0 bases and 6 bases, in that order; junction bases with no gene match: 9. Germline lookup yields CDR1 SGHRS and CDR2 YFSETQ. The CDR3 has 17 amino acids. CDR3 sequence (DNA): TGCGCCAGCAGCTTGGCCGGGCTAAGCGGGAGGGGCAATGAGCAGTTCTTC. Translating gives CASSLAGLSGRGNEQFF.

The chain recombines TRBV24-1 with TRBJ2-1, with no clear D. CDR3 length: 14 residues. V lost 4 bases to trimming and J lost 0 bases, with 6 bases between them. CDR1 KGHDR and CDR2 SFDVKD come from the germline V gene. The CDR3 is CATSDVSSYNEQFF. Written as DNA, the CDR3 is TGTGCCACCAGTGACGTGAGCTCCTACAATGAGCAGTTCTTC.

Worth noting for this clone: The sample carries other DNA sequences with the same CDR3. V usage is TRBV3-1 (or the pseudogene TRBV3-2) and J usage is TRBJ1-1, with D possibly matching TRBD1 (6 bases). Deletions cut 1 base from V and 1 base from J, with 7 bases between. The CDR3 is 14 residues long. Germline loops: CDR1 LGHDT, CDR2 YNNKEL (reference sequence). Here the CDR3 reads CASSQVGGNTEAFF. In DNA form, the CDR3 reads TGTGCCAGCAGCCAAGTAGGGGGGAACACTGAAGCTTTCTTT.

CDR3: CASSASRTASAAEQFF. In DNA, the CDR3 is TGTGCCAGCAGTGCTAGCCGAACAGCCTCAGCCGCTGAGCAGTTCTTC. V usage is TRBV2 and J usage is TRBJ2-1; D is perhaps TRBD2 (5 bases). The CDR3 totals 16 residues. Germline assignment: CDR1 SNHLY and CDR2 FYNNEI. V was shortened by 4 bases and J by 9 bases, with 22 bases between the two germline ends.